The rows below give T cell receptor beta chains drawn from one sample of a study of CD8 T cells in Susac syndrome. TCRdb recomputed calls from the immunoSEQ multiplex PCR reads with MiXCR, one row per CDR3 protein. This sample has a few hundred thousand distinct CDR3 sequences; 95% occur once, and the top ten carry around 0.076%. Sequenced sample: CD4+ T cells from PBMCs. The receptors originated from a human donor with multiple sclerosis. Both conserved end residues are part of each CDR3. The D gene is left open where the match is weak. A clone size is listed for some rows: how often the clone was seen (once, few, many), or a class if it is expanded.

abundance | j_gene | d_gene | v_gene | CDR3aa | CDR3nt
. | TRBJ1-6 | . | TRBV7-3 | CASSPLSGEPLHF | TGTGCCAGCAGTCCTCTATCGGGGGAGCCCCTCCACTTT
. | TRBJ1-3 | . | TRBV9 | CASSTHSRNTIYF | TGTGCCAGCAGCACCCATTCACGAAACACCATATATTTT
once | TRBJ1-2 | . | TRBV12-3/TRBV12-4 | CASSSQGNYGYTF | TGTGCCAGCAGTTCACAGGGTAACTATGGCTACACCTTC
. | TRBJ2-5 | . | TRBV4-2 | CASSQNGGWVAQYF | TGTGCCAGCAGCCAGAACGGCGGATGGGTAGCCCAGTACTTC
. | TRBJ2-3 | . | TRBV15 | CATSNRGSSTDTQYF | TGTGCCACCAGCAACCGGGGGAGTAGCACAGATACGCAGTATTTT
. | TRBJ2-6 | TRBD2 | TRBV12-3/TRBV12-4 | CASSLPRRGGSSGANVLTF | TGTGCCAGCAGTCTTCCCAGGCGGGGGGGTTCCTCTGGGGCCAACGTCCTGACTTTC
. | TRBJ1-1 | . | TRBV30 | CAWSARGDTEAFF | TGTGCCTGGAGTGCTCGGGGGGACACTGAAGCTTTCTTT
. | TRBJ1-1 | . | TRBV18 | CASSPGENTEAFF | TGTGCCAGCTCACCAGGGGAGAACACTGAAGCTTTCTTT
. | TRBJ2-6 | . | TRBV9 | CASSAKVQDSGANVLTF | TGTGCCAGCAGCGCGAAGGTCCAGGACTCTGGGGCCAACGTCCTGACTTTC
. | TRBJ2-2 | TRBD2 | TRBV25-1 | CASSVPGLANTGELFF | TGTGCCAGCAGTGTACCCGGACTAGCGAACACCGGGGAGCTGTTTTTT
. | TRBJ2-3 | . | TRBV9 | CASSVGSADTQYF | TGTGCCAGCAGCGTAGGGTCGGCAGACACGCAGTATTTT
. | TRBJ1-2 | TRBD1 | TRBV29-1 | CSGLSPGQSIRGYTF | TGCAGCGGCTTATCCCCGGGACAGAGTATCCGAGGCTACACCTTC
. | TRBJ2-1 | . | TRBV7-2 | CASSSDWHEQFF | TGTGCCAGCAGCTCGGACTGGCATGAGCAGTTCTTC
. | TRBJ2-7 | TRBD1 | TRBV9 | CASSAWTGVSEQYF | TGTGCCAGCAGCGCTTGGACAGGAGTCAGCGAGCAGTACTTC
. | TRBJ2-3 | TRBD2 | TRBV20-1 | CSARVSGADTQYF | TGCAGTGCTAGGGTTAGCGGGGCAGATACGCAGTATTTT
. | TRBJ1-1 | . | TRBV20-1 | CSARDWQREAFF | TGCAGTGCTAGAGATTGGCAGAGAGAAGCTTTCTTT
. | TRBJ2-5 | . | TRBV5-4 | CASSRSGGPQETQYF | TGTGCCAGCAGCCGTAGTGGGGGTCCCCAAGAGACCCAGTACTTC
. | TRBJ2-3 | TRBD2 | TRBV20-1 | CSAGLAGPWDTQYF | TGCAGTGCGGGACTAGCGGGGCCTTGGGATACGCAGTATTTT
once | TRBJ1-5 | TRBD1 | TRBV20-1 | CSASQGGISNQPQHF | TGCAGTGCTAGTCAGGGGGGCATTAGCAATCAGCCCCAGCATTTT
. | TRBJ2-7 | . | TRBV11-1 | CASSGGRNGEQYF | TGTGCCAGCAGCGGGGGACGGAACGGCGAGCAGTACTTC
. | TRBJ2-7 | . | TRBV7-9 | CASSSQRIGSYEQYF | TGTGCCAGCAGCTCCCAGCGGATTGGCTCCTACGAGCAGTACTTC
once | TRBJ2-1 | . | TRBV7-9 | CASSPGRFGGGEQFF | TGTGCCAGCAGCCCGGGTAGGTTTGGTGGCGGTGAGCAGTTCTTC
. | TRBJ2-3 | TRBD2 | TRBV29-1 | CSVERGGDTDTQYF | TGCAGCGTTGAACGCGGGGGTGACACAGATACGCAGTATTTT
. | TRBJ2-5 | TRBD1 | TRBV30 | CAWSGGQVRTQYF | TGTGCCTGGAGTGGTGGACAGGTTAGAACCCAGTACTTC
. | TRBJ1-6 | . | TRBV30 | CALDAGAYNSPLHF | TGTGCCCTAGATGCAGGAGCCTATAATTCACCCCTCCACTTT
. | TRBJ1-5 | . | TRBV15 | CATSSGGRGNQPQHF | TGTGCCACCAGCAGTGGGGGGCGGGGCAATCAGCCCCAGCATTTT
. | TRBJ1-2 | . | TRBV2 | CASSLGTLVGGYTF | TGTGCCAGCAGTTTAGGGACTCTCGTCGGTGGCTACACCTTC
. | TRBJ2-3 | . | TRBV30 | CAWRRHARRGTDTQYF | TGTGCCTGGAGACGTCACGCCCGTCGGGGTACAGATACGCAGTATTTT
once | TRBJ2-7 | TRBD2 | TRBV20-1 | CSARIQRGGYEQYF | TGCAGTGCTAGAATTCAGCGGGGGGGCTACGAGCAGTACTTC
. | TRBJ2-3 | TRBD2 | TRBV20-1 | CSAGKQTRTSGSTDTQYF | TGCAGTGCTGGAAAACAGACCAGGACTAGCGGGTCCACAGATACGCAGTATTTT
. | TRBJ2-3 | . | TRBV12-3/TRBV12-4 | CASSLSYTQYF | TGTGCCAGCAGCCTCTCCTATACGCAGTATTTT
. | TRBJ2-1 | TRBD1 | TRBV5-6 | CASSWGTGGSGNEQFF | TGTGCCAGCAGCTGGGGGACAGGGGGCTCGGGCAATGAGCAGTTCTTC
once | TRBJ2-2 | TRBD1 | TRBV29-1 | CSGRTGIDTGELFF | TGCAGCGGGCGGACAGGGATCGACACCGGGGAGCTGTTTTTT
. | TRBJ2-5 | . | TRBV9 | CASSAPGRQETQYF | TGTGCCAGCAGCGCCCCCGGGAGACAAGAGACCCAGTACTTC
. | TRBJ2-3 | . | TRBV3-1 | CASSQDARTDTQYF | TGTGCCAGCAGCCAAGATGCCCGCACAGATACGCAGTATTTT
. | TRBJ2-3 | . | TRBV5-4 | CASSSDPTDTQYF | TGTGCCAGCAGCTCGGACCCCACAGATACGCAGTATTTT
. | TRBJ2-5 | . | TRBV30 | CAWIGGGKETQYF | TGTGCCTGGATCGGGGGAGGAAAAGAGACCCAGTACTTC
. | TRBJ1-5 | . | TRBV29-1 | CSALDSSNQPQHF | TGCAGCGCTCTGGACAGTAGCAATCAGCCCCAGCATTTT
. | TRBJ2-1 | . | TRBV7-9 | CASSPKDEQFF | TGTGCCAGCAGCCCGAAGGATGAGCAGTTCTTC
once | TRBJ1-1 | . | TRBV9 | CASSVGENTEAFF | TGTGCCAGCAGCGTAGGGGAGAACACTGAAGCTTTCTTT
once | TRBJ1-2 | TRBD1 | TRBV14 | CASSQKTGANYGYTF | TGTGCCAGCAGCCAGAAGACAGGGGCAAACTATGGCTACACCTTC
. | TRBJ1-2 | . | TRBV25-1 | CASSGHIAPDYGYTF | TGTGCCAGCAGTGGCCATATAGCACCCGACTATGGCTACACCTTC
. | TRBJ2-5 | TRBD1 | TRBV20-1 | CSARSGQEGQETQYF | TGCAGTGCTAGGTCCGGACAGGAAGGCCAAGAGACCCAGTACTTC
. | TRBJ1-1 | TRBD1 | TRBV7-8 | CASSSPGQALEAFF | TGTGCCAGCAGCTCCCCGGGACAGGCGTTAGAAGCTTTCTTT
. | TRBJ1-2 | TRBD1 | TRBV3-1 | CASSLLGQGDTYGYTF | TGTGCCAGCAGCCTCCTCGGACAGGGGGACACCTATGGCTACACCTTC